These T cell receptor beta chains were read from a single sample in a study of human T cells and chemical hapten exposure. TCRdb processed the RACE reads anew with MiXCR; each CDR3 protein has one entry. The table records 300,000 to 450,000 distinct CDR3 sequences, roughly 4.6% of them present only once. The source material was whole blood, sampled in connection with sensitization to the hapten diphenylcyclopropenone (DPC). Every receptor here comes from a woman between 50 and 59 years old with alopecia areata. Some clones in this sample may be carry-over from other donors' samples. CDR3s include the opening cysteine and the closing phenylalanine or tryptophan. The D gene is left open where the match is weak. Expanded clones are given a class, and other clones once, few, many or no size at all.

CDR3 DNA,CDR3 protein,D gene,J gene,CDR3 length,V gene,clone size
TGTGCCATCAGCCCAGGCACAGGGGCGAGTTTCGATGGCTACACCTTC,CAISPGTGASFDGYTF,TRBD1,TRBJ1-2,16,TRBV10-3,many
TGCAGTGCTAGAGATCTTAGGGAGATCGGGAATGAGCAGTTCTTC,CSARDLREIGNEQFF,-,TRBJ2-1,15,TRBV20-1,-
TGTGCCAGCAGTCGCCGGGACGCGAGCTATGAAAAACTGTTTTTT,CASSRRDASYEKLFF,-,TRBJ1-4,15,TRBV6-1,few
TGTGCCTGGAGTCCAGGGGGCGCAGGAATGGCTGAAGCTTTCTTT,CAWSPGGAGMAEAFF,TRBD1,TRBJ1-1,15,TRBV30,few
TGCGCCAGCAGCTTGGCAGTCCAGAGCACCCACACCGGGGAGCTGTTTTTT,CASSLAVQSTHTGELFF,-,TRBJ2-2,17,TRBV5-1,few
TGTGCCAGCAGTTCGGCAGGGACTGTGACAGATACGCAGTATTTT,CASSSAGTVTDTQYF,-,TRBJ2-3,15,TRBV6-5,many
TGTGCCAGCAGTTACCGTTTTTTCGACAGATCATATGGCTACACCTTC,CASSYRFFDRSYGYTF,-,TRBJ1-2,16,TRBV6-5,few
TGTGCCAGCAGCTCAGAAGGGGGCGGCAGTACTGAAGCTTTCTTT,CASSSEGGGSTEAFF,TRBD1,TRBJ1-1,15,TRBV9,-
TGCGCCAGCAGCGCCGGACAAAACACTGAAGCTTTCTTT,CASSAGQNTEAFF,-,TRBJ1-1,13,TRBV5-1,many
TGCGCCAGCAGCCCGGGGGCGTCGAACACTGAAGCTTTCTTT,CASSPGASNTEAFF,-,TRBJ1-1,14,TRBV5-1,many
TGTGCCAGCAGCTTAGGAGTCCCTAACACCGGGGAGCTGTTTTTT,CASSLGVPNTGELFF,-,TRBJ2-2,15,TRBV7-8,few
TGCAGCGTTGAAGAGCCGGGGAACGAGCAGTACTTC,CSVEEPGNEQYF,-,TRBJ2-7,12,TRBV29-1,few
TGCGCCAGCAGCTTGGAGCCCGCCGGGAGCGCCAGCTCCTACGAGCAGTACTTC,CASSLEPAGSASSYEQYF,-,TRBJ2-7,18,TRBV5-1,-
TGTGCCAGCAGTGGGACTAGCGGGGGGGTAGCCAAAAACATTCAGTACTTC,CASSGTSGGVAKNIQYF,TRBD2,TRBJ2-4,17,TRBV27,many
TGCGCCAGCAGCATCGGACAGGGGCGCGAGACCCAGTACTTC,CASSIGQGRETQYF,TRBD1,TRBJ2-5,14,TRBV5-1,many
TGTGCCAGCAGCTTAGCCTCGGACAGGTATAGTGAAGCTTTCTTT,CASSLASDRYSEAFF,TRBD1,TRBJ1-1,15,TRBV11-2,few
TGCGCCAGCAGCGCCGACCGACTAGCGGGGGGAGATACGCAGTATTTT,CASSADRLAGGDTQYF,TRBD2,TRBJ2-3,16,TRBV5-1,many
TGTGCCAGCAGTTACTCGTTAGATACGCAGTATTTT,CASSYSLDTQYF,-,TRBJ2-3,12,TRBV6-6,medium-sized
TGTGCCAGCAGCCATCCGGGAGGGAGGTCCTCCTACGAGCAGTACTTC,CASSHPGGRSSYEQYF,TRBD2,TRBJ2-7,16,TRBV7-9,many
TGTGCCACCAGCTCCGGGACGGAGGGCTCTACCGGGGAGCTGTTTTTT,CATSSGTEGSTGELFF,-,TRBJ2-2,16,TRBV15,many
TGTGCCAGCAGATTGAGGGGTGGGTACGAGCAGTACTTC,CASRLRGGYEQYF,-,TRBJ2-7,13,TRBV28,many
TGCAGTGCCTCACTAGCGGGGCTAACAGATACGCAGTATTTT,CSASLAGLTDTQYF,TRBD2,TRBJ2-3,14,TRBV20-1,few
TGTGCCAGCAGTTCACTAGCGGGAGTGGATGAGCAGTTCTTC,CASSSLAGVDEQFF,TRBD2,TRBJ2-1,14,TRBV7-9,many
TGTGCCAGCGCGAGGGACACTGAAGCTTTCTTT,CASARDTEAFF,-,TRBJ1-1,11,TRBV7-9,many
TGTGCCAGCAGTCCACCCGACAGGGATGTTATCTCTGGGGCCAACGTCCTGACTTTC,CASSPPDRDVISGANVLTF,TRBD1,TRBJ2-6,19,TRBV12-3/TRBV12-4,-
TGTGCCAGCAGCAGACGGGAGGTTTCACCCCTCCACTTT,CASSRREVSPLHF,-,TRBJ1-6,13,TRBV6-6,few
TGTGCCAGCAGCCAAGGGACCTACAATTCACCCCTCCACTTT,CASSQGTYNSPLHF,-,TRBJ1-6,14,TRBV11-2,many
TGTGCCAGCAGCTTATTTCCAGGAGTGGCCAACAATGAGCAGTTCTTC,CASSLFPGVANNEQFF,-,TRBJ2-1,16,TRBV7-3,-
TGTGCCAGCAGTTACTCGACAGTCAGAAGGGAGACCCAGTACTTC,CASSYSTVRRETQYF,-,TRBJ2-5,15,TRBV6-2/TRBV6-3,few
TGTGCCAGCAGCCAAGGCGCCCAGGGCACCGGGGAGCTGTTTTTT,CASSQGAQGTGELFF,-,TRBJ2-2,15,TRBV4-2,-
TGTGCCAGCAGCGGACAGGGGAGCCTTAGCAATCAGCCCCAGCATTTT,CASSGQGSLSNQPQHF,TRBD1,TRBJ1-5,16,TRBV27,-